This T cell receptor (beta chain) was obtained from a study of blood T cells in healthy people across ages. The sample holds many counts of this clonotype. The antigen is undetermined. The study, taken as a whole, reports: As naive T cell percentage varied, TCR beta diversity correlated strongly with it. Comparison with aged donors showed that long-lived donors had more naive CD4+ cells and higher diversity.

Using a J-beta primer mix together with a sample-barcoded 5' primer, a second PCR was run for roughly 7 to 12 cycles. MiXCR, applied by TCRdb to the 5' RACE reads, yields one record per CDR3 protein. The data contain 1.5 million to 2 million distinct CDR3 sequences, roughly 27% of them singletons. Per germline, CDR1 SGDLS and CDR2 YYNGEE. V was pared by 4 bases and J by 3 bases, with 17 bases between. CDR3 length: 15 amino acids. Each sample used at least 6 million PBMCs. The sequence derives from a woman aged 25-40 years in good health. This chain uses TRBV9 with TRBJ2-7; TRBD2 might be the D (6 bases). The sequenced sample was blood. The CDR3 bases are TGTGCCAGCAGCAAACGACCGGGACTCAACTACGAGCAGTACTTC. The encoded protein is CASSKRPGLNYEQYF.